This T cell receptor (beta chain) is drawn from a study of graft-versus-host responses after intestinal transplantation. Study results and limitations: Detected in recipient marrow were GvH clones, some of which were first observed in ileum or blood.

Generated by immunoSEQ multiplex PCR, the TCRdb table keeps only in-frame clones and is missing some. The sample contains about 86,000 clones, 90% to 95% of which appear only once. In germline, CDR1 is LGHNA, CDR2 YNFKEQ. The CDR3 loop spans 12 amino acids. Trimming cost V 3 bases and J 4 bases, with 7 bases left between them. This clone was detected only once. Its target is unknown. The clonotype originates from a human donor who received an intestinal transplant. The J gene is TRBJ2-7, the V gene TRBV4-2; D not certain. Sample: unstimulated CD8+ T cells sorted from spleen or lymph node cells, taken before intestinal transplant. CDR3 bases: TGTGCCAGCAGCCACGACTCTTACGAGCAGTACTTC. Residues: CASSHDSYEQYF.